These 6 T cell receptor beta chains originate from one sample sequenced in a study of blood T cell repertoires in COVID-19. Produced via immunoSEQ multiplex PCR; TCRdb's table is partial and in-frame only. The sample holds hundreds of thousands of clones, roughly 86% seen once. Sequences were obtained from peripheral blood. All receptors derive from a man in his sixties or seventies with acute or convalescent COVID-19.

The chain recombines TRBV6-5 with TRBJ2-1; D ambiguous. Per germline, CDR1 MNHEY and CDR2 SVGAGI. This CDR3 has 12 residues. V was trimmed by 2 bases and J by 9 bases, leaving 8 bases between them. The DNA of the CDR3 is TGTGCCAGCAGTTACCTAGGCCTTGAGCAGTTCTTC. The encoded protein is CASSYLGLEQFF.

This clone appeared a single time. The chain employs TRBV5-4 and TRBJ2-7, with D possibly being TRBD1 (6 bases). Trimming left V 1 base short and J 2 bases short, with 10 bases between. CDR1 and CDR2 from the germline V gene are SGHNT and YYREEE (reference sequence). This CDR3 spans 14 amino acids. As DNA, the CDR3 is TGTGCCAGCAGCTTGATACAGGGAACCTACGAGCAGTACTTC. The encoded protein is CASSLIQGTYEQYF.

The chain joins TRBV3-1 (or the pseudogene TRBV3-2) to TRBJ2-3, with D possibly TRBD2 on 6 matching bases. The V gene's germline CDR1 is LGHDT and CDR2 YNNKEL (reference sequence). Trimming took off 0 bases at V and 0 bases at J, with 7 bases between the two ends. The CDR3 covers 15 residues. In DNA, the CDR3 is TGTGCCAGCAGCCAAGAAGGGACTAGCACAGATACGCAGTATTTT. This encodes CASSQEGTSTDTQYF.

This clone was counted a few times. This chain uses TRBV11-2 with TRBJ2-2; 7 nucleotides match TRBD1. The CDR3 runs 17 residues. Germline values: CDR1 SGHAT, CDR2 FQNNGV. J was trimmed by 2 bases and V by 4 bases; bases with no gene match: 10. The CDR3 loop reads CASSWPRQGANTGELFF. CDR3 bases: TGTGCCAGCAGCTGGCCCCGACAGGGAGCAAACACCGGGGAGCTGTTTTTT.

The rearrangement joins TRBV6-5 to TRBJ1-1, with 9 bases that match TRBD1. The CDR3 runs to 14 residues. The germline CDR1 and CDR2 sequences are MNHEY and SVGAGI. V shed 5 bases and J 6 bases; nucleotides not matched to a gene: 7. CDR3 region: CASSTRDRAAEAFF. The CDR3 DNA sequence: TGTGCCAGCAGTACCCGGGACAGGGCGGCTGAAGCTTTCTTT.

The V call is TRBV28, the J call TRBJ1-3, with no clear D. The CDR3 spans 13 residues. Germline V gene lookup returns CDR1 MDHEN and CDR2 SYDVKM. V was shortened by 2 bases and J by 2 bases, with 4 bases between the two germline ends. The CDR3 spells CASSLTPGNTIYF. CDR3 DNA sequence: TGTGCCAGCAGTTTAACTCCTGGAAACACCATATATTTT. The variable domain in full, completed from reference TRBV28 and TRBJ1-3, reads DVKVTQSSRYLVKRTGEKVFLECVQDMDHENMFWYRQDPGLGLRLIYFSYDVKMKEKGDIPEGYSVSREKKERFSLILESASTNQTSMYLCASSLTPGNTIYFGEGSWLTVV.